This entry features one TCR beta chain sequence. Its antigen is not identified. V was shortened by 1 base and J by 1 base, with 14 bases between the two germline ends. The CDR3 sequence is 16 residues long. Germline V gene sequence: CDR1 MRHNA, CDR2 SNTAGT. The sample comes from a study of T cell responses to AZD1222 COVID-19 vaccine. General study results and limits: Donors were mostly white British, more females; clonal diversity possibly underestimated. Dominant CD4 TCR responses targeted spike regions 160-218 and 743-854.

Libraries were prepared by immunoSEQ multiplex PCR; TCRdb keeps only in-frame clonotypes and omits some of them. This table has around 85,000 clones, roughly 88% appearing once. The chain carries TRBV6-4 and TRBJ2-7; D unclear. This sequence originates from an adult who received the AZD1222 COVID-19 vaccine. Here the sequenced sample was peripheral blood, taken 28 days after the second AZD1222 dose. The CDR3 DNA reads as TGTGCCAGCAGTGACTTATGGGGTCCGCCGTCCTACGAGCAGTACTTC. Amino acid sequence: CASSDLWGPPSYEQYF.